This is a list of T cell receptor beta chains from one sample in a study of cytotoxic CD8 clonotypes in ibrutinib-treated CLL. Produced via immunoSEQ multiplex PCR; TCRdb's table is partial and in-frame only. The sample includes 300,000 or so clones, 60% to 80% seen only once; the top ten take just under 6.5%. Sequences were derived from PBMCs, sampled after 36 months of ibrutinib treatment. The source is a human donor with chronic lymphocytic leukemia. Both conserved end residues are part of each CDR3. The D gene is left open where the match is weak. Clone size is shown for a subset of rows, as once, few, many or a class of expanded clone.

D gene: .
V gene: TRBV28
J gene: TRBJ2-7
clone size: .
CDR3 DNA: TGTGCCAGCAGTTTCGGGGTAGGTGTATCCTACGAGCAGTACTTC
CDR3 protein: CASSFGVGVSYEQYF

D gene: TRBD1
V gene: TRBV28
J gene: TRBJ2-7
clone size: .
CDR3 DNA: TGTGCCAGTACGTGGACAGGAGCTACGAGGCAGTACTTC
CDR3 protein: CASTWTGATRQYF

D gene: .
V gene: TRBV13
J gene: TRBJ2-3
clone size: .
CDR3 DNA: TGTGCCAGCAGCGATCATAGCGGACGCCTAAAGTATTTT
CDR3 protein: CASSDHSGRLKYF

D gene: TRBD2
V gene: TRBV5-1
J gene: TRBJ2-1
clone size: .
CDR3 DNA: TGCGCCAGCAGCTTGATACTAGCGAAAATCTCCTACAATGAGCAGTTCTTC
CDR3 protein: CASSLILAKISYNEQFF

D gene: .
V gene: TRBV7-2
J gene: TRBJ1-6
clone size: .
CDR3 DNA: TGTGCCAGCAGCTTTAGGTCGTCGGGGCCCCTCCACTTT
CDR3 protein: CASSFRSSGPLHF

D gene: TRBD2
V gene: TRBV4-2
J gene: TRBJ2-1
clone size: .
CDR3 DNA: TGTGCCAGCAGCCAAATACTAGCGGGGGTATCCCGGGGCAATGAGCAGTTCTTC
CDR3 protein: CASSQILAGVSRGNEQFF

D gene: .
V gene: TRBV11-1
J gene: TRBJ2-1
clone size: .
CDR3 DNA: TGTGCCAGCAGCTTAGACAGGGAGGTGAATGAGCAGTTCTTC
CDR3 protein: CASSLDREVNEQFF

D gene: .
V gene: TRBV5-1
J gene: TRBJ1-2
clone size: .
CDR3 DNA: TGCGCCAGCAGCTTCGGGGTGGCAGGGGACATCTATGGCTACACCTTC
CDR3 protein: CASSFGVAGDIYGYTF

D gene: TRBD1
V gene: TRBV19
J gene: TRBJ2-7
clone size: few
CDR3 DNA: TGTGCCAGTAGTGCCGGGACAGGGGGAGGTTACGAGCAGTACTTC
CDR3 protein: CASSAGTGGGYEQYF

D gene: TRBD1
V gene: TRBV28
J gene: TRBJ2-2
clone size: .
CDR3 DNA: TGTGCCAGCAGGTCCCCCGACAGGGAAAGTTGGACCGGGGAGCTGTTTTTT
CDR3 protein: CASRSPDRESWTGELFF

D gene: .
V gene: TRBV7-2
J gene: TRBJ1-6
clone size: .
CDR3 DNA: TGTGCCAGCAGCCAGCGGACAGCTAATAATTCACCCCTCCACTTT
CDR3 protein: CASSQRTANNSPLHF

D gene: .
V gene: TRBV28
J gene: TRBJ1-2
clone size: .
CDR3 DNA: TGTGCCAGCAGTTTCTCCCCCTCTTTTGGCTATGGCTACACCTTC
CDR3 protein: CASSFSPSFGYGYTF

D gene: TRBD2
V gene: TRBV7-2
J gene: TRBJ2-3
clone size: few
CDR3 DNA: TGTGCCAGCGAGGGGAGGGTCACAGATACGCAGTATTTT
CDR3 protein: CASEGRVTDTQYF

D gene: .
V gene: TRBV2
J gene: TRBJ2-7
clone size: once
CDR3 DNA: TGTGCCAGCAGTGAAGCGCTTCGTGGGGAGTCAAAGTACTTC
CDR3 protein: CASSEALRGESKYF

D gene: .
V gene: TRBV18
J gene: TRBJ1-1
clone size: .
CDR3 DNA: TGTGCCAGCTCACCACCGTCACCTCTCTTAATGAACACTGAAGCTTTCTTT
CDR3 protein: CASSPPSPLLMNTEAFF

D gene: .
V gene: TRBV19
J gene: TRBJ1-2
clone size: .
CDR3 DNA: TGTGCCAGTAGTACGCAATCCAGACTTTACTATGGCTACACCTTC
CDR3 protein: CASSTQSRLYYGYTF

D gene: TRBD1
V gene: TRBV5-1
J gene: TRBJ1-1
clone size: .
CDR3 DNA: TGCGCCAGCAGCCCGAGGACAGGGTCCAACACTGAAGCTTTCTTT
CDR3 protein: CASSPRTGSNTEAFF

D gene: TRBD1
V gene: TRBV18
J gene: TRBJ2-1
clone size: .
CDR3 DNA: TGTGCCAGCTCAAAGGGACAGGAAGTTAGAAATGAGCAGTTCTTC
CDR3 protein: CASSKGQEVRNEQFF

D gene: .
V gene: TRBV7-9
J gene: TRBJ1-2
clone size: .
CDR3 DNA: TGTGCCAGCAGCCAGGGAGGATTCTATGGCTACACCTTC
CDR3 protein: CASSQGGFYGYTF

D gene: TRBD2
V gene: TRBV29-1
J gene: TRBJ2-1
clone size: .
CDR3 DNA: TGCAGCGTTGAGACTAGCGGGAGGAAGGGCAATGAGCAGTTCTTC
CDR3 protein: CSVETSGRKGNEQFF

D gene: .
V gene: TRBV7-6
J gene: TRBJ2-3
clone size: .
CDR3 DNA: TGTGCCAGCAGCGGCCTCGCGGCCGGGGGAGACCCAGATACGCAGTATTTT
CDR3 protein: CASSGLAAGGDPDTQYF

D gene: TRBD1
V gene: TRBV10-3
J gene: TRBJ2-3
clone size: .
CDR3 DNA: TGTGCCATCAGTGAGTCCAGGACAGGGTTACGCACAGATACGCAGTATTTT
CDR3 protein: CAISESRTGLRTDTQYF

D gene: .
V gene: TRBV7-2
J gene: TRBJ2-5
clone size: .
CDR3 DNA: TGTGCCAGCAGCTTAGGGGGGGCCTGGGAGACCCAGTACTTC
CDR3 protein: CASSLGGAWETQYF

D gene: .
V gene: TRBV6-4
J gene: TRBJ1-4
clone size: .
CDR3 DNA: TGTGCCAGCAGTGATCGAGAAAAACTGTTTTTT
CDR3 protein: CASSDREKLFF

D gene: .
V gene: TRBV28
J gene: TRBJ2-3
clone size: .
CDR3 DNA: TGTGCCAGCAGTTCCGGCTTGGGGGGTTGGGATAACACAGATACGCAGTATTTT
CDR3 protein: CASSSGLGGWDNTDTQYF

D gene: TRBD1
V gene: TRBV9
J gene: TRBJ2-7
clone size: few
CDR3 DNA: TGTGCCAGCAGCGTAGCCGAGGGGGCCGGTGAGCAGTACTTC
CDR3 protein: CASSVAEGAGEQYF

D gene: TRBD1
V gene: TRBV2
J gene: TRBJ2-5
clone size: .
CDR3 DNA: TGTGCCAAAAGACAGGGGAGGACAGAGACCCAGTACTTC
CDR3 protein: CAKRQGRTETQYF

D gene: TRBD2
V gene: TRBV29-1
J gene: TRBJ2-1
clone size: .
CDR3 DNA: TGCAGCGTTGGTCTAGCGGGAGGATCCCACAATGAGCAGTTCTTC
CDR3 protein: CSVGLAGGSHNEQFF

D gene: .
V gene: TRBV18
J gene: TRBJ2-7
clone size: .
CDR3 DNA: TGTGCCAGCTCACCACTCGGAGGTGGCGAGCAGTACTTC
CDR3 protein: CASSPLGGGEQYF